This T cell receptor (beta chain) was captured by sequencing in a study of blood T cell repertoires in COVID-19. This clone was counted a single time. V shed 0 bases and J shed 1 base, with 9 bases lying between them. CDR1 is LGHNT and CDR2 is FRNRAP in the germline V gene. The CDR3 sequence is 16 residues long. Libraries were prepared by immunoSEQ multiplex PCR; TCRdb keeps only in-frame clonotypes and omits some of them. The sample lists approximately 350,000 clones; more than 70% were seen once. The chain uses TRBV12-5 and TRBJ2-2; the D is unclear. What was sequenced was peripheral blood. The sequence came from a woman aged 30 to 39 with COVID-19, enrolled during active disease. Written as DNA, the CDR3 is TGTGCTAGTGGTTTGGTAGTTGGCGGGAACACCGGGGAGCTGTTTTTT. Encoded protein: CASGLVVGGNTGELFF.